This T cell receptor (beta chain) was obtained from a study of cytomegalovirus exposure and HLA in healthy donors. The study's findings and limits: The classifier reportedly diagnosed cytomegalovirus status with high specificity and sensitivity. Among TCR sequences, most were rare, though some public TCRs appeared in many donors. It was found in a later analysis that first-cohort TCR clusters tended to co-occur in the approximately 130 validation repertoires.

The CDR3 runs to 15 residues. Germline-derived CDR1 and CDR2 are SGDLS and YYNGEE. Trimming cost V 0 bases and J 4 bases, with 13 bases left between them. An approximately 120-subject validation cohort, separate from the 666-subject first cohort, supplied the donors. A note on this clone: Its target is unknown.

Only in-frame clones appear in the TCRdb table, and some are missing; sequencing was by immunoSEQ multiplex PCR. The data show roughly 100,000 clones, with 85% to 95% seen just once and 0.89% held by the top ten. Material for sequencing was PBMCs. The chain couples TRBV9 to TRBJ1-2; TRBD1 is a possible D gene (5 bases). This clonotype was sampled from a woman younger than 35 in good health and CMV-seronegative. The CDR3 reads CASSVDEAGRYGYTF. CDR3 nucleotide sequence: TGTGCCAGCAGCGTAGATGAGGCAGGGCGCTATGGCTACACCTTC.